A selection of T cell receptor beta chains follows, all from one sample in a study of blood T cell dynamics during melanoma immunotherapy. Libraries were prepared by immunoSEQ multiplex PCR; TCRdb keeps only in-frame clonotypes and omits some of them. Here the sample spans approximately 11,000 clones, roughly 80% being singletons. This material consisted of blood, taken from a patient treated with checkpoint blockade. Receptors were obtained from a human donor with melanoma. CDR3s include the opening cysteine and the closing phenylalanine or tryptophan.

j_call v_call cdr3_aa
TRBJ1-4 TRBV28 CASSFFRGANEKLFF
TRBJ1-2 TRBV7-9 CASSLGQTSNYGYTF
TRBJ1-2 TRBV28 CASSPHTGAPEGYTF
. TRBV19 CASSSRSGAEQYF
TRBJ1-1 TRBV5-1 CASSSLGPSLTEAFF
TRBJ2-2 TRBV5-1 CASSLVAGRDTGELFF
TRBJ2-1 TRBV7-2 CASSPLSRLEQFF
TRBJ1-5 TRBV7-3 CASSLAHGEGQPQHF
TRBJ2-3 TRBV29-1 CSVEAQGGGITDTQYF
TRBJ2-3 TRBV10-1 CASSERSTDTQYF
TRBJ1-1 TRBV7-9 CASSSNTLVTEAFF
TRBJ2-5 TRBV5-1 CASSLQLEETQYF
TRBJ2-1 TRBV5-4 CASSLDGSSYNEQFF
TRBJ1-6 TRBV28 CASTLPGGNSPLHF